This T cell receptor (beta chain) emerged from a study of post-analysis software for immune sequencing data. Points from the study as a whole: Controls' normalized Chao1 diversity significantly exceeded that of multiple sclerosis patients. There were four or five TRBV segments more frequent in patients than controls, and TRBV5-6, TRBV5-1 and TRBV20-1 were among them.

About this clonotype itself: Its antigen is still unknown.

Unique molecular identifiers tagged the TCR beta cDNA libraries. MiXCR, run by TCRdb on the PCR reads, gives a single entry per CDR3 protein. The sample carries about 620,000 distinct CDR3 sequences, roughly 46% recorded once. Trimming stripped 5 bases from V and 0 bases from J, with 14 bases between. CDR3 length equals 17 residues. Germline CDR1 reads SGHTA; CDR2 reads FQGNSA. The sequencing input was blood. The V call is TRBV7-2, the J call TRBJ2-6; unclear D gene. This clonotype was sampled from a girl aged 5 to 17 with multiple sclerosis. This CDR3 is CASSVHIGVSGANVLTF. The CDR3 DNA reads TGTGCCAGCAGCGTACACATAGGCGTCTCTGGGGCCAACGTCCTGACTTTC.